One and the same sample provided the 16 T cell receptor beta chains below, sequenced in a study of cytomegalovirus exposure and HLA in healthy donors. Primers for the PCR totalled 60 Vbeta and 13 Jbeta. Profiling relied on immunoSEQ multiplex PCR, and the TCRdb table lists in-frame clones only, not all of them. The table has 120,000 to 150,000 clones, about two thirds seen once. Sequencing used PBMCs. These receptors all stem from a woman aged 18 to 35 in good health and CMV-seronegative.

This clone was seen only a few times. V usage is TRBV18 and J usage is TRBJ1-5, with 11 bases lining up with TRBD1. Germline V gene sequence: CDR1 KGHSH, CDR2 LQKENI. Trimming removed 0 bases from V and 5 bases from J; junction bases left unmatched: 15. The CDR3 runs to 20 residues. For the CDR3, the DNA is TGTGCCAGCTCACCACCAACCGGACAGGGGGCGACATGGTGGGATCAGCCCCAGCATTTT. As protein: CASSPPTGQGATWWDQPQHF.

This chain links TRBV4-3 with TRBJ2-3, with 11 positions matching TRBD2. Germline CDR1 and CDR2: LGHNA and YSLEER. Germline trimming cut 1 base from V and 3 bases from J; bases unmatched to any gene: 9. There are 18 residues in the CDR3. CDR3 amino acids: CASSQVGGTSGGTDTQYF. The CDR3 DNA sequence: TGCGCCAGCAGCCAAGTCGGGGGCACTAGCGGGGGAACAGATACGCAGTATTTT.

The CDR3 bases are TGTGCCAGCACTCACGGGGGATCCACAGATACGCAGTATTTT. Translating gives CASTHGGSTDTQYF. This chain links TRBV27 with TRBJ2-3, with a tentative D call TRBD2 (6 bases). This CDR3 spans 14 amino acids. Germline V gene lookup returns CDR1 MNHEY and CDR2 SMNVEV (reference sequence). The germline V and J ends were trimmed by 7 bases and 2 bases, with 13 bases remaining between them.

This chain connects TRBV11-2 to TRBJ2-2; the D gene is possibly TRBD1 (6 bases). CDR1 SGHAT and CDR2 FQNNGV come from the germline V gene. CDR3 length: 15 amino acids. V lost 3 bases and J lost 2, with 10 bases in between. CDR3 coding DNA: TGTGCCAGCAGCTTTACGACAGGCAACACCGGGGAGCTGTTTTTT. The encoded protein is CASSFTTGNTGELFF.

The chain recombines TRBV29-1 with TRBJ1-1; the D is unclear. The CDR3 totals 10 residues. Germline V CDR1 and CDR2: SQVTM, ANQGSEA. With 7 bases removed from V and 3 bases from J, the gap between germline ends came to 6 bases. The CDR3 DNA follows: TGCAGCGCGCAGTACACTGAAGCTTTCTTT. Encoded protein: CSAQYTEAFF. The variable domain in full, completed from reference TRBV29-1 and TRBJ1-1, reads SAVISQKPSRDICQRGTSLTIQCQVDSQVTMMFWYRQQPGQSLTLIATANQGSEATYESGFVIDKFPISRPNLTFSTLTVSNMSPEDSSIYLCSAQYTEAFFGQGTRLTVV.

Details on this clone: Its ends do not fully match the called genes, so a read error is possible. The rearrangement links TRBV7-7 to TRBJ2-7, with TRBD1 identical over 7 bases. Germline-derived CDR1 and CDR2 are SSHAT and FNYEAQ (reference sequence). CDR3 size: 14 residues. The CDR3 coding sequence is TGTGCTAGCAGCTTAGGTCACAGGGGAGACGAGCAGTACTTC. Its translation is CASSLGHRGDEQYF.

V usage is TRBV19 and J usage is TRBJ1-2, with D possibly TRBD1 on 5 matching bases. The length of the CDR3 is 15 residues. CDR1 is LNHDA, CDR2 SQIVND, per germline (reference sequence). Trimming took off 4 bases at V and 2 bases at J, with 14 bases between the two ends. CDR3 sequence reads: CASSTSYGGNYGYTF. CDR3 sequence (DNA): TGTGCCAGTAGTACCAGTTATGGGGGGAACTATGGCTACACCTTC.

This clone was picked up a small number of times. The CDR3 reads CASSTRTGGGYNEQFF. The DNA of the CDR3 is TGTGCCAGCAGCACCCGGACAGGGGGCGGCTACAATGAGCAGTTCTTC. This chain joins TRBV9 and TRBJ2-1, with 11 bases that match TRBD1. The trim removed 4 bases at V and 3 bases at J, leaving 6 bases unmatched. Germline CDR1 SGDLS, CDR2 YYNGEE. This CDR3 has 16 amino acids.

The V gene is TRBV6-1, the J gene TRBJ1-2, with D perhaps TRBD1 (5 bases). CDR3 length: 16 residues. The ends were cut back, 1 base at V and 8 bases at J, with 20 bases in the middle. Per germline, CDR1 MNHNS and CDR2 SASEGT. As DNA, the CDR3 is TGTGCCAGCAGTGAAGGGACCGGGAGAAGGGGAGGGGGCTACACCTTC. This gives the protein CASSEGTGRRGGGYTF.

This clone has only one observation. This chain joins TRBV9 and TRBJ1-5; 8 bases line up with TRBD1. The CDR3 consists of 15 residues. The germline V gene has CDR1 SGDLS and CDR2 YYNGEE. The V segment lost 4 bases and the J segment 1 base; nucleotides outside the gene matches: 4. CDR3 loop: CASSPGGGSNQPQHF. For the CDR3, the DNA is TGTGCCAGCAGCCCAGGGGGCGGCAGCAATCAGCCCCAGCATTTT.

V and J are TRBV6-5 and TRBJ1-5; tentatively, D is TRBD1 (5 bases). The CDR3 contains 14 residues. Germline lookup yields CDR1 MNHEY and CDR2 SVGAGI. Trimming took 4 bases from V and 0 from J, leaving 7 bases between them. CDR3 residues: CASSSQGSNQPQHF. CDR3 sequence (DNA): TGTGCCAGCAGTTCTCAGGGTAGCAATCAGCCCCAGCATTTT.

The rearrangement joins TRBV6-5 to TRBJ1-6; D not resolved. This CDR3 is built from 15 residues. V lost 4 bases and J 6 bases, leaving 13 bases between the germline ends. Germline loops: CDR1 MNHEY, CDR2 SVGAGI. The CDR3 region is CASSSGGRVNSPLHF. DNA for the CDR3: TGTGCCAGCAGTTCAGGAGGAAGGGTTAATTCACCCCTCCACTTT.

The V call is TRBV29-1, the J call TRBJ1-3; no definite D call. Germline CDR1 is SQVTM and CDR2 is ANQGSEA. V was shortened by 6 bases and J by 0 bases, with 3 bases between the two germline ends. The CDR3 spans 11 residues. CDR3 DNA sequence: TGCAGCGTCCGCTCTGGAAACACCATATATTTT. Its protein product is CSVRSGNTIYF.

The chain combines TRBV6-1 with TRBJ2-3; 7 bases are shared with TRBD2. The germline V gene has CDR1 MNHNS and CDR2 SASEGT. The J segment lost 1 base and the V segment lost 10 bases, leaving 8 bases of the junction unmatched. There are 14 residues in the CDR3. The CDR3 reads CATSGGGGTDTQYF. The CDR3 DNA reads TGTGCCACCTCTGGGGGGGGAGGCACAGATACGCAGTATTTT.

This chain links TRBV27 with TRBJ1-4; the match to TRBD1 covers 9 bases. CDR1 MNHEY and CDR2 SMNVEV come from the germline V gene (reference sequence). The CDR3 contains 13 residues. With V trimmed by 6 bases and J by 8 bases, 4 bases remained unmatched. The CDR3 here is CASSRTGVEKLFF. Written as DNA, the CDR3 is TGTGCCAGCAGCAGGACAGGGGTAGAAAAACTGTTTTTT.

The chain couples TRBV5-1 to TRBJ2-3, with 8 nucleotides matching TRBD2. The CDR3 runs to 15 residues. CDR1 and CDR2 from the germline V gene are SGHRS and YFSETQ. Losses at the gene ends were 4 bases for V and 0 bases for J; bases not matched to a gene: 4. The CDR3 reads CASSPTSGSTDTQYF. The CDR3 region has the DNA TGCGCCAGCAGCCCCACTAGCGGAAGCACAGATACGCAGTATTTT.